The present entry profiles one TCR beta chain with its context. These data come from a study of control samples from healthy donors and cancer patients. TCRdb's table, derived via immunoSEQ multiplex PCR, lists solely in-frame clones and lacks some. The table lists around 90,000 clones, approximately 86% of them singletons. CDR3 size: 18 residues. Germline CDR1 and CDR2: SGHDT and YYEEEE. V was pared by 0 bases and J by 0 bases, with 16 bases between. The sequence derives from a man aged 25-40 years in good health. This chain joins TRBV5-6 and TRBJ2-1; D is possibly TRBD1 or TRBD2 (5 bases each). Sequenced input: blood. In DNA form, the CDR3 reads TGTGCCAGCAGCTTGGCCCGGGGCCTTCTAAGCTCCTACAATGAGCAGTTCTTC. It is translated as CASSLARGLLSSYNEQFF.